This T cell receptor (beta chain) derives from a study of T cell changes during pregnancy in multiple sclerosis. Method: immunoSEQ multiplex PCR; TCRdb's copy keeps in-frame clones and lacks some. The sample records tens of thousands of clones, 75% to 95% being singletons. In germline, CDR1 is SNHLY, CDR2 FYNNEI. This CDR3 is 11 amino acids long. V lost 5 bases, J lost 5 bases, and 4 bases lay in between. This receptor was taken from a female donor with multiple sclerosis, enrolled in a pregnancy study. Specimen: peripheral blood, collected in the third trimester of pregnancy. The rearrangement links TRBV2 to TRBJ2-1; no clear D gene. CDR3 in DNA: TGTGCCAGCAGTCTAGACAATGAGCAGTTCTTC. Its translation: CASSLDNEQFF.